The entry below describes one TCR beta chain. The antigen remains undetermined. The data originate from a study of metastatic and nonmetastatic thyroid tumors. On the study more broadly: Repertoire data that came from the blood and tumor or nodule tissue of malignant and benign thyroid patients were compared. The study's findings and limits: It was reportedly found that TCR beta diversity was significantly higher in malignant thyroid tumors than in benign nodules, a difference seen in both blood and tumor samples.

Germline lookup yields CDR1 ENHRY and CDR2 SYGVKD. Between the trimmed V and J ends, which lost 0 bases and 10 bases, there was a span of 13 bases. This CDR3 is built from 14 residues. As handled by the study authors: It was from CDR3 differences across clinicopathological groups that a distant-metastasis classifier for papillary thyroid cancer was built. TCRdb recomputed clones from the PCR reads via MiXCR. Clone size and V and J calls follow TCRdb, not the original study. This sample yields about 18,000 clones, of which roughly 23% are seen a single time; about a sixth belongs to the top ten. Thyroid surgery had not been preceded by any treatment in any patient.

The sequenced sample consisted of tumor tissue. This receptor was taken from a female donor with papillary thyroid cancer or a benign thyroid nodule (not recorded which). Some clones in this sample may be carry-over from other donors' samples. The rearrangement uses TRBV10-3 and TRBJ1-5, with D hard to call. CDR3 in DNA: TGTGCCATCAGTGAGTCGTTGGGTCCGGAACCCCAGCATTTT. The encoded protein is CAISESLGPEPQHF.